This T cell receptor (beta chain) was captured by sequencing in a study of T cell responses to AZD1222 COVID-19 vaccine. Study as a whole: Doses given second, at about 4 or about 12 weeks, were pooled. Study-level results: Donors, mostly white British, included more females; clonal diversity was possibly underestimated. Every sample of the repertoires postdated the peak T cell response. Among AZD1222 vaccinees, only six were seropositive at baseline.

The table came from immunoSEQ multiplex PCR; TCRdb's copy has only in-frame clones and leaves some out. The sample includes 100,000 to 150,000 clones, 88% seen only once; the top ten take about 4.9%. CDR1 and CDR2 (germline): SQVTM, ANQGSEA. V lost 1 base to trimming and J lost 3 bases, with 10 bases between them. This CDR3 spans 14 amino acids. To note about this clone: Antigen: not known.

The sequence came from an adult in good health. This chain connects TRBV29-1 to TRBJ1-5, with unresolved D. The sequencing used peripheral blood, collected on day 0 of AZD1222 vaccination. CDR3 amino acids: CSVEGSENNQPQHF. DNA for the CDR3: TGCAGCGTTGAAGGGTCAGAAAACAATCAGCCCCAGCATTTT.